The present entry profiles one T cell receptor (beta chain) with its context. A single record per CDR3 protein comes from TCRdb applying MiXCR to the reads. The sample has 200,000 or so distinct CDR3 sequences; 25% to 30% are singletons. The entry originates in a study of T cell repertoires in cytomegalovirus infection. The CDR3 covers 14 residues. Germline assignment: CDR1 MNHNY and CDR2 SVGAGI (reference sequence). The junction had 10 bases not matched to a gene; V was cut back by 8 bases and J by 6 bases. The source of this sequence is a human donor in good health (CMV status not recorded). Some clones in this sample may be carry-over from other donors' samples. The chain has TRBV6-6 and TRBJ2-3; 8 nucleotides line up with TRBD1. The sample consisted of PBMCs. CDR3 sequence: CASGKDRDSDTQYF. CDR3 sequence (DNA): TGTGCCAGCGGAAAGGACAGGGATTCTGATACGCAGTATTTT.